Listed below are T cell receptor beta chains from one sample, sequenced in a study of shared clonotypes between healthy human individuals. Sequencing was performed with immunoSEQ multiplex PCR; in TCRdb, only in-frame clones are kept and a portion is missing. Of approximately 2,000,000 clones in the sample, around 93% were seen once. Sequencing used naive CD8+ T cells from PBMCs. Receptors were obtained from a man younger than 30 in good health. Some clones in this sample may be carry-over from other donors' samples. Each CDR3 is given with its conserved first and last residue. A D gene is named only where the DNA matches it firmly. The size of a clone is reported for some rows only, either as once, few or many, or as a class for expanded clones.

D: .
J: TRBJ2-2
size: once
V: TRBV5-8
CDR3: CASTPSTGELFF
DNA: TGTGCCAGCACCCCGAGCACCGGGGAGCTGTTTTTT

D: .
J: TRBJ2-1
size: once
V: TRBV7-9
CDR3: CAILGGPLYNEQFF
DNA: TGTGCCATCCTCGGGGGGCCCCTCTACAATGAGCAGTTCTTC

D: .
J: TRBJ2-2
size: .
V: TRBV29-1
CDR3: CSVVLGGGPGELFF
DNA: TGCAGCGTTGTATTAGGAGGGGGCCCCGGGGAGCTGTTTTTT

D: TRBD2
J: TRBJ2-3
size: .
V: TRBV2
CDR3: CASSVLGLAGSTDTQYF
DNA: TGTGCCAGCAGTGTGCTGGGACTAGCGGGGAGCACAGATACGCAGTATTTT

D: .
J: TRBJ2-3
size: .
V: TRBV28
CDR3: CASSWGADTQYF
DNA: TGTGCCAGCAGTTGGGGTGCAGATACGCAGTATTTT

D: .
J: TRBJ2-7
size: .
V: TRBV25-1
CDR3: CASGTPGLTLYEQYF
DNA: TGTGCCAGCGGCACTCCGGGACTGACCTTGTACGAGCAGTACTTC

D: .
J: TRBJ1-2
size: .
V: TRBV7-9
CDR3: CASSPQNSYGYTF
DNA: TGTGCCAGCAGCCCCCAAAACTCTTATGGCTACACCTTC

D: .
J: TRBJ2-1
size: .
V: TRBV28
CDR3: CASQTGKEQFF
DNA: TGTGCCAGCCAGACAGGAAAAGAGCAGTTCTTC

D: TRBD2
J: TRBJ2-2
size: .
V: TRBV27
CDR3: CASNHLAGGPIGELFF
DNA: TGTGCCAGCAACCACCTAGCGGGAGGGCCGATCGGGGAGCTGTTTTTT

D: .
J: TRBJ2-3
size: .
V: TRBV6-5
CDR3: CASSYGSGLSGTQYF
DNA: TGTGCCAGCAGTTACGGATCCGGTCTCTCCGGTACGCAGTATTTT

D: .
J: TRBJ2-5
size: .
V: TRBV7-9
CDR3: CASSLASHLRQETQYF
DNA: TGTGCCAGCAGCTTAGCGAGCCACCTAAGACAAGAGACCCAGTACTTC